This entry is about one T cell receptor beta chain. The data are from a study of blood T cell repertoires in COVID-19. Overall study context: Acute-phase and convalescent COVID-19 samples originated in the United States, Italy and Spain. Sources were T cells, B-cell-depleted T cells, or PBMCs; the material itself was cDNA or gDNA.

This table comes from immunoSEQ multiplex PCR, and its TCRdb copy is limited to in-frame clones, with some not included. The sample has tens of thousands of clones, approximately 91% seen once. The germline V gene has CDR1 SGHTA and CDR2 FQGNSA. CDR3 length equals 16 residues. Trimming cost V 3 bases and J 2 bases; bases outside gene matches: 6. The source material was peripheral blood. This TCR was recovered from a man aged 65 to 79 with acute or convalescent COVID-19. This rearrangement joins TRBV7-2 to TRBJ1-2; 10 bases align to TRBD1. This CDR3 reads CASSFFGTGANYGYTF. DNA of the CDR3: TGTGCCAGCAGCTTCTTCGGGACAGGGGCGAACTATGGCTACACCTTC.